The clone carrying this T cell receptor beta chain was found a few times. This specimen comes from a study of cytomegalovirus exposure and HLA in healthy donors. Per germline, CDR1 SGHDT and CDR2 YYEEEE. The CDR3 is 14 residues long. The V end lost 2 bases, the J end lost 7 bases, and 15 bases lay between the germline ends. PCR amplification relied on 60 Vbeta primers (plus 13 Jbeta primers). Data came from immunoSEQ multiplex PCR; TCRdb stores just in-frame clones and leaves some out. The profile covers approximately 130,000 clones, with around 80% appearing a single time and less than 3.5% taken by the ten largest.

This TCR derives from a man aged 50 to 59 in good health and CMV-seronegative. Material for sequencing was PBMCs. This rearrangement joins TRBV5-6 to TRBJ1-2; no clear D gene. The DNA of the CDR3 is TGTGCCAGCAGCTTTGGACCCTTTGAGGGTGGCTACACCTTC. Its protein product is CASSFGPFEGGYTF.